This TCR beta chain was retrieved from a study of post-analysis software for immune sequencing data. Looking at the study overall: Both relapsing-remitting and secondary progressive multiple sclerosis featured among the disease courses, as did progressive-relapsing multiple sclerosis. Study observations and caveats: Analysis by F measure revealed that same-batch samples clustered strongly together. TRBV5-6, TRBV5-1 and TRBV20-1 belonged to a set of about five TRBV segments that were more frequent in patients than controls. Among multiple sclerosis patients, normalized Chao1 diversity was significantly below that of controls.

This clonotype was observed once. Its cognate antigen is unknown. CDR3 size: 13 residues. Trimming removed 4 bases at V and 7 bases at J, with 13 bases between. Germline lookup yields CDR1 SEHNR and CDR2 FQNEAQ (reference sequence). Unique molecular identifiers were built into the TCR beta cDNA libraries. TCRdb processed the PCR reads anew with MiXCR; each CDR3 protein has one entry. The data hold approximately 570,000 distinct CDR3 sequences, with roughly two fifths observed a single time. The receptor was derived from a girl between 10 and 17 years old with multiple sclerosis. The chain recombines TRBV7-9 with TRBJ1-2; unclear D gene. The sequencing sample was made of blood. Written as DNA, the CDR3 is TGTGCCAGCAGCTACGCGAGACGGGGTGGCTACACCTTC. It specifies CASSYARRGGYTF. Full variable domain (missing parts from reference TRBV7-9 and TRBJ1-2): DTGVSQNPRHKITKRGQNVTFRCDPISEHNRLYWYRQTLGQGPEFLTYFQNEAQLEKSRLLSDRFSAERPKGSFSTLEIQRTEQGDSAMYLCASSYARRGGYTFGSGTRLTVV.